In its sample, the clone carrying this TCR beta chain was seen a few times. Its antigen is unknown. This entry is derived from a study of T cell repertoires in cytomegalovirus infection. Study overall: HLA-B-restricted CMV epitopes that are well studied were used alongside recently identified HLA-C-restricted ones. It was the public TCR beta signatures that indicated both CMV infection and matching HLA type. Study-wide points: HLA-C-restricted CMV-specific TCR beta clonotypes prevailed in the ex vivo response.

TCRdb redid the calling of the reads with MiXCR, one entry per CDR3 protein. The data hold a few hundred thousand distinct CDR3 sequences, with around 20% observed a single time. From germline, CDR1 is MDHEN and CDR2 SYDVKM. With 4 bases clipped from V and 0 bases from J, the junction kept 8 bases outside the gene matches. The CDR3 consists of 17 residues. The chain recombines TRBV28 with TRBJ1-5; TRBD1 agrees at 8 bases. Source: cultured PBMCs, taken from culture after CMV antigen stimulation. This TCR derives from a human donor in good health (CMV status not recorded). Some clones in this sample may be carry-over from other donors' samples. The CDR3 is CASSSRTGSYSNQPQHF. Here the CDR3 DNA reads TGTGCCAGCAGTTCAAGGACAGGGAGTTATAGCAATCAGCCCCAGCATTTT.